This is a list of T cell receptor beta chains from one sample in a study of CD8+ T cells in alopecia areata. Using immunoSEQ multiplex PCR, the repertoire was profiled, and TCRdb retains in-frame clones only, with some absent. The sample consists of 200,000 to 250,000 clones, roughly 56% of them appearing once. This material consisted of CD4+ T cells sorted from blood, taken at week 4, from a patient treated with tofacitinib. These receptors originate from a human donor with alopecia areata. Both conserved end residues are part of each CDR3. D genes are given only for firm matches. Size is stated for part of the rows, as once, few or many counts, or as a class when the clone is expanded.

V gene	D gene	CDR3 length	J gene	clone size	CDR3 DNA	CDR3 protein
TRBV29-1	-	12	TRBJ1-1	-	TGCAGCGTTGAAGATCCCCTCACTGAAGCTTTCTTT	CSVEDPLTEAFF
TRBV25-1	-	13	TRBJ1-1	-	TGTGCCAGCAGTGCCCCCAGGGTCACTGAAGCTTTCTTT	CASSAPRVTEAFF
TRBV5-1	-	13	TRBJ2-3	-	TGCGCCAGCAGCTTGGAGACCCCAGATACGCAGTATTTT	CASSLETPDTQYF
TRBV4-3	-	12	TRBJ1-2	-	TGCGCCAGCAGCCACCAACGGTCCGAACGTACCTTC	CASSHQRSERTF
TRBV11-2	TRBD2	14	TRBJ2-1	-	TGTGCCAGCAGCTTAGGGTTGGCTAGCGGGTTCCAGTTCTTC	CASSLGLASGFQFF
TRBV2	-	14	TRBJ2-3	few	TGTGCCAGCAGTGATAGCGGTTACACAGATACGCAGTATTTT	CASSDSGYTDTQYF
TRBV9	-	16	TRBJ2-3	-	TGTGCCAGCAGCGTAGAGGACGGGCGTAGCACAGATACGCAGTATTTT	CASSVEDGRSTDTQYF
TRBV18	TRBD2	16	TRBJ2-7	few	TGTGCCAGCTCACCACGGGGGACTAGCGGGGGAGCCGAGCAGTACTTC	CASSPRGTSGGAEQYF
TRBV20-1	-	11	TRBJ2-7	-	TGCAGTGCTAGGGAGGACTACGAGCAGTACTTC	CSAREDYEQYF
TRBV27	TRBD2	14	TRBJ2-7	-	TGTGCCAGCACCAAGCGGGGGGGTTCGGGCGAGCAGTACTTC	CASTKRGGSGEQYF
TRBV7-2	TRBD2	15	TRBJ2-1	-	TGTGCCAGCCCCTTAGCGTCGGGGCGGGGGAATGAGCAGTTCTTC	CASPLASGRGNEQFF
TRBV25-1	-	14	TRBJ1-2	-	TGTGCCAGCAGTGATGGGGTACGGCGGTATGGCTACACCTTC	CASSDGVRRYGYTF
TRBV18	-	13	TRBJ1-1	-	TGTGCCAGCTCACCACCGTTGGACAACGAAGCTTTCTTT	CASSPPLDNEAFF
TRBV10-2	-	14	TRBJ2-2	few	TGCGCCAGCAGACGACAGGCGAACACCGGGGAGCTGTTTTTT	CASRRQANTGELFF
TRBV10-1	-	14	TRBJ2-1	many	TGCGCCAGCAGTCCCGGACCGTTACCTAATGAGCAGTTCTTC	CASSPGPLPNEQFF
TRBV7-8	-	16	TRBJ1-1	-	TGTGCCAGCAGCCCTTTCCGGGCCGCCACGGAGACTGAAGCTTTCTTT	CASSPFRAATETEAFF